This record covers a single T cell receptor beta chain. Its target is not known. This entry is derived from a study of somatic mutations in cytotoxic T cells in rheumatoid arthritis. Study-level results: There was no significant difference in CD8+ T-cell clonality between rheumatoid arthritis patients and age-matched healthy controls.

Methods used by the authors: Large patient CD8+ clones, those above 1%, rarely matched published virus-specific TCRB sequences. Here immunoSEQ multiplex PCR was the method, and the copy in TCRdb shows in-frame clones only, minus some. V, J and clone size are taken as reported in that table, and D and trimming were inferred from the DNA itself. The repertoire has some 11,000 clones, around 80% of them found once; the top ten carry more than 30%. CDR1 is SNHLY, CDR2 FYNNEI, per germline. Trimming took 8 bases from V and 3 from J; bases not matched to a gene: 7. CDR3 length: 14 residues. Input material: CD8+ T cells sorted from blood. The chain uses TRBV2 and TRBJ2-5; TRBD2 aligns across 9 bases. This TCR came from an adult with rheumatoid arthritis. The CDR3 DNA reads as TGTGCCAGCGCCGTGGCTAGCGGGGAAGAGACCCAGTACTTC. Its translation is CASAVASGEETQYF. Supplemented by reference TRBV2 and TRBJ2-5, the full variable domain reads EPEVTQTPSHQVTQMGQEVILRCVPISNHLYFYWYRQILGQKVEFLVSFYNNEISEKSEIFDDQFSVERPDGSNFTLKIRSTKLEDSAMYFCASAVASGEETQYFGPGTRLLVL.